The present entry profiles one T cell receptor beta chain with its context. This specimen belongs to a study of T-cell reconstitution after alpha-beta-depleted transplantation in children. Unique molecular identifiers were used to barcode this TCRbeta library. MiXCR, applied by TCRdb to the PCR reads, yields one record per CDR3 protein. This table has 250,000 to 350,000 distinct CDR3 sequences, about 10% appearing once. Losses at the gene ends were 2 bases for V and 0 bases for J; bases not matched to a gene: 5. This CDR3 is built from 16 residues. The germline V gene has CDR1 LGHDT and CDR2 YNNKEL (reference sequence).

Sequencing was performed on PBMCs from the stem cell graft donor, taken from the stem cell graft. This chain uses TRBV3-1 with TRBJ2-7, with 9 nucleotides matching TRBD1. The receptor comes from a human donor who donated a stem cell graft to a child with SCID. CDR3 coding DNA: TGTGCCAGCAGCCAATTCGGGACAGGGAGCTCCTACGAGCAGTACTTC. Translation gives CASSQFGTGSSYEQYF.